Given below is one T cell receptor (beta chain) in context. The read is 3 residues too short to cover the CDR3 end, so that end is filled in from the germline J gene. The CDR3 length is 14 residues. Germline V lookup: CDR1 DFQATT, CDR2 SNEGSKA (reference sequence). The V and J ends lost 6 bases and 6 bases, in that order; junction bases with no gene match: 5. The table came from immunoSEQ multiplex PCR; TCRdb's copy has only in-frame clones and leaves some out. The sample totals around 28,000 clones. This sample was included in a study of T cells in women clearing cervical HPV infection. The sequence was obtained from a woman between 18 and 69 years old with a cervical HPV16 infection that either progressed to CIN3+ or cleared (not recorded which). Sample: blood buffy coat. J is TRBJ2-3 and V is TRBV20-1, with TRBD2 matching 14 bases. CDR3 bases read: TGCAGTGCCGCGACTAGCGGGGGGGCCGATACG. This gives the protein CSAATSGGADT. In full, the CDR3 reads CSAATSGGADTQYF.